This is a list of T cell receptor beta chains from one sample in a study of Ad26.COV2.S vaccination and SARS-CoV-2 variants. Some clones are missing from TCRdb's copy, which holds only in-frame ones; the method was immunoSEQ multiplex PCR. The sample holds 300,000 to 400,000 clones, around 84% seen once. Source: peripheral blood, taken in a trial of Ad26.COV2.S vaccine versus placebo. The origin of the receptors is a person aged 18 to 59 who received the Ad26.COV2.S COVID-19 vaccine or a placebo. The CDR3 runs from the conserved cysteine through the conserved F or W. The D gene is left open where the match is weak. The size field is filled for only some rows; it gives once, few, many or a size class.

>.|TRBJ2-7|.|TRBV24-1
CATSDPTPPYEQYF
TGTGCCACCAGTGACCCTACTCCTCCCTACGAGCAGTACTTC
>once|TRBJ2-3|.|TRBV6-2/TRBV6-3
CASSYARVDTQYF
TGTGCCAGCAGTTACGCCCGGGTAGATACGCAGTATTTT
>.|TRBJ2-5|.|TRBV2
CASSEGSAEETQYF
TGTGCCAGCAGTGAAGGGTCAGCGGAGGAGACCCAGTACTTC
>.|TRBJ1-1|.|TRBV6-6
CASTRGALTEAFF
TGTGCCAGCACTAGAGGGGCGCTCACTGAAGCTTTCTTT
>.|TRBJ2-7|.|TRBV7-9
CASSSGILSEQYF
TGTGCCAGCAGCTCAGGCATTTTAAGCGAGCAGTACTTC
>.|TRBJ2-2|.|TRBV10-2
CASSRIAPQTGELFF
TGCGCCAGCAGTCGGATCGCCCCCCAAACCGGGGAGCTGTTTTTT
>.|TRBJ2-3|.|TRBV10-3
CATNPGVTDTQYF
TGTGCCACCAATCCCGGGGTCACAGATACGCAGTATTTT
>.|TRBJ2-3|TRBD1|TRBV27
CASRTGGTDTQYF
TGTGCCAGCAGGACAGGGGGCACAGATACGCAGTATTTT
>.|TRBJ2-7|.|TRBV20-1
CSARTSYEQYF
TGCAGTGCTAGAACCTCCTACGAGCAGTACTTC
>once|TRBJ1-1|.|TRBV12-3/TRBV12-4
CASSLGLNTEAFF
TGTGCCAGCAGTTTAGGGCTGAACACTGAAGCTTTCTTT
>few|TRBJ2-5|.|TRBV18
CASSPPVSGETQYF
TGTGCCAGCTCACCACCTGTCTCGGGGGAGACCCAGTACTTC
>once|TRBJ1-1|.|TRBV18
CASSPTANTEAFF
TGTGCCAGCTCGCCGACAGCAAACACTGAAGCTTTCTTT
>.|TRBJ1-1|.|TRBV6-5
CASSSGGVGTEAFF
TGTGCCAGCAGTTCGGGTGGGGTGGGCACTGAAGCTTTCTTT
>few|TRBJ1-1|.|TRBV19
CASRQELNTEAFF
TGTGCCAGTCGACAGGAGCTAAACACTGAAGCTTTCTTT
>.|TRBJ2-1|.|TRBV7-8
CASSSVLAGEQFF
TGTGCCAGCAGCTCCGTCCTAGCTGGCGAGCAGTTCTTC
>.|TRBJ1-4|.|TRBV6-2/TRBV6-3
CASSYVGDEKLFF
TGTGCCAGCAGTTACGTCGGGGACGAAAAACTGTTTTTT
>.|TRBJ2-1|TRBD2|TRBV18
CASSPELAGSYNEQFF
TGTGCCAGCTCACCGGAACTAGCGGGGTCGTACAATGAGCAGTTCTTC
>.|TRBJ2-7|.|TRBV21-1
CASSIRLAGAYEQYF
TGTGCCAGCAGCATTAGACTAGCGGGAGCTTACGAGCAGTACTTC
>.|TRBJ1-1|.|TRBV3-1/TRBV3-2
CASSQVRGAGTEAFF
TGTGCCAGCAGCCAAGTGCGGGGGGCTGGGACTGAAGCTTTCTTT
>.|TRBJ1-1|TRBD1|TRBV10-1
CASSDRGPTEAFF
TGCGCCAGCAGTGACAGGGGGCCCACTGAAGCTTTCTTT
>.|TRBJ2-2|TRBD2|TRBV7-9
CASSFGVAGAPGETGELFF
TGTGCCAGCAGCTTCGGAGTAGCGGGAGCCCCAGGAGAGACCGGGGAGCTGTTTTTT
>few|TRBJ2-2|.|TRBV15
CATSRDSATGELFF
TGTGCCACCAGCAGAGATTCGGCCACCGGGGAGCTGTTTTTT
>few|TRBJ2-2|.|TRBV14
CASSQHRDLLNTGELFF
TGTGCCAGCAGCCAGCACCGGGACTTATTAAACACCGGGGAGCTGTTTTTT
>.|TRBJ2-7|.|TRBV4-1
CASSHGVGAYEQYF
TGCGCCAGCAGCCATGGTGTAGGGGCTTACGAGCAGTACTTC
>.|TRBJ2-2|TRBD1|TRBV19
CASSIVGTGNTGELFF
TGTGCCAGTAGTATTGTAGGGACAGGGAACACCGGGGAGCTGTTTTTT
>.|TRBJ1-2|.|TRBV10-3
CAISEAGGYTF
TGTGCCATCAGTGAAGCGGGGGGCTACACCTTC
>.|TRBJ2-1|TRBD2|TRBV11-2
CASSLELAGVDEQFF
TGTGCCAGCAGCTTAGAACTAGCGGGGGTCGATGAGCAGTTCTTC
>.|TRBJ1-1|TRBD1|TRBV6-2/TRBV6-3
CASSYSGQSNTEAFF
TGTGCCAGCAGTTACTCGGGACAGTCGAACACTGAAGCTTTCTTT
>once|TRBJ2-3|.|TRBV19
CASSIHRATDTQYF
TGTGCCAGTAGTATCCACAGGGCCACAGATACGCAGTATTTT
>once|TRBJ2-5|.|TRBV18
CASSPEPYVQYF
TGTGCCAGCTCACCAGAACCCTACGTCCAGTACTTC